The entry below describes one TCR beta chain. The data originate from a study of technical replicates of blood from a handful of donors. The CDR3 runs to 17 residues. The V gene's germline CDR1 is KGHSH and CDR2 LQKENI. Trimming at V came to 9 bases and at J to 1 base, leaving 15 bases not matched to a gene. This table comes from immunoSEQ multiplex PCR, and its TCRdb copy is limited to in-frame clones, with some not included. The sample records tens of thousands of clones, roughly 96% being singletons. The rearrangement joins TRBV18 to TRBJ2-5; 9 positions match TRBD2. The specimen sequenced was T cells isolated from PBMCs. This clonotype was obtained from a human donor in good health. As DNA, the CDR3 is TGTGCCAGGCCGCCACGGCGGGAGGGCCCACCCCAAGAGACCCAGTACTTC. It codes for CARPPRREGPPQETQYF. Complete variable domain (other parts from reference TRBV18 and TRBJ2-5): NAGVMQNPRHLVRRRGQEARLRCSPMKGHSHVYWYRQLPEEGLKFMVYLQKENIIDESGMPKERFSAEFPKEGPSILRIQQVVRGDSAAYFCARPPRREGPPQETQYFGPGTRLLVL.